What follows is one T cell receptor beta chain and its context. The source of the sample is a study of blood T cell repertoires in COVID-19. Looking at the study overall: The United States, Italy and Spain supplied acute and convalescent COVID-19 samples.

Repertoires were generated with immunoSEQ multiplex PCR, while TCRdb's copy carries only in-frame clones and drops some. There are about 130,000 clones in the sample; about nine tenths occur only once, and under 13% lies in the top ten. The source of this sequence is a man aged 50 to 60 with acute or convalescent COVID-19. The sequencing sample was made of peripheral blood.

DNA for the CDR3: TGTGCCAGCAGCTTACCCCCGGGACTAGCGGGAGTGGGTGACAGAAATGAGCAGTTCTTC. Translated, it gives CASSLPPGLAGVGDRNEQFF. This rearrangement joins TRBV28 to TRBJ2-1; 14 bases align to TRBD2. The trim removed 6 bases at V and 7 bases at J, leaving 20 bases unmatched. Germline V gene lookup returns CDR1 MDHEN and CDR2 SYDVKM. The CDR3 spans 20 residues.